The 20 T cell receptor beta chains below were found in one sample sequenced in a study of T-cell memory formation after mild COVID-19. TCRdb analysed the 5' RACE reads with MiXCR anew, one entry per CDR3 protein. Of about 400,000 distinct CDR3 sequences in the sample, approximately 15% were seen once. Input material: PBMCs or a T cell subset sorted from them (not recorded which). These receptors all come from a man younger than 30 who had mild COVID-19 (a few samples of this study predate the infection). Cell type and time point are not known.

The chain links TRBV4-2 to TRBJ1-3; D possibly corresponds to TRBD1 (6 bases). The CDR3 loop spans 16 amino acids. V was clipped by 0 bases and J by 1 base, with 10 bases between them. The germline gives CDR1 LGHNA, CDR2 YNFKEQ. CDR3: CASSQDPGASGNTIYF. Written as DNA, the CDR3 is TGTGCCAGCAGCCAAGATCCGGGGGCATCTGGAAACACCATATATTTT.

The gene calls are TRBV7-9 and TRBJ2-5; D possibly matches TRBD1 or TRBD2 (6 bases each). V was shortened by 5 bases and J by 6 bases, with 16 bases between the two germline ends. CDR3 length equals 14 residues. Germline CDR1 and CDR2: SEHNR and FQNEAQ (reference sequence). The CDR3 nucleotides are TGTGCCAGCAGCCCCACGGGGGCGGGGAAGACCCAGTACTTC. Translation: CASSPTGAGKTQYF.

The chain recombines TRBV6-2 or TRBV6-3 with TRBJ2-1, with D perhaps TRBD1 or TRBD2 (6 bases each). The CDR3 spans 14 residues. Trimming left V 6 bases short and J 5 bases short, with 14 bases between. Germline V gene lookup returns CDR1 MNHEY and CDR2 SVGEGT. The CDR3 spells CASRRWRGDNEQFF. CDR3 in DNA: TGTGCCAGCAGGAGATGGAGGGGGGACAATGAGCAGTTCTTC.

The table lists this clonotype with many counts. The V gene is TRBV12-3 or TRBV12-4, the J gene TRBJ1-2; D not resolved. The CDR3 sequence is 14 residues long. V was trimmed by 3 bases and J by 4 bases, leaving 12 bases between them. CDR3 sequence (DNA): TGTGCCAGCAGTTTGCTCCGCAGCTCCTATGGCTACACCTTC. Translated: CASSLLRSSYGYTF.

This clonotype was counted only a few times. V gene TRBV5-1 combines with J gene TRBJ2-7, with D unclear. This CDR3 has 14 residues. CDR1 is SGHRS and CDR2 is YFSETQ in the germline V gene. V lost 0 bases, J lost 0 bases, and 7 bases lay in between. Here the CDR3 DNA reads TGCGCCAGCAGCTTGGAGGTAGACTCCTACGAGCAGTACTTC. This gives the protein CASSLEVDSYEQYF.

The V call is TRBV5-3, the J call TRBJ2-3, with D perhaps assigned TRBD1 or TRBD2 (6 bases each). TRBV5-3 is identified as an open reading frame with a role that is uncertain. The CDR3 runs to 16 residues. Trimming left V 2 bases short and J 2 bases short, with 15 bases between. The CDR3 reads CARSFRRGDNTDTQYF. CDR3 DNA sequence: TGTGCCAGAAGCTTCCGCCGCGGGGACAACACAGATACGCAGTATTTT.

This clonotype was found a few times. This could be a read error, since a much larger clone is one nucleotide away. This rearrangement joins TRBV7-2 to TRBJ2-5, with D uncertain. V lost 1 base and J lost 0, with 9 bases in between. Germline-derived CDR1 and CDR2 are SGHTA and FQGNSA. The CDR3 has 15 amino acids. The CDR3 loop reads CASSLGVRDQETQYF. The DNA of the CDR3 is TGTGCCAGCAGCTTAGGGGTCCGGGACCAAGAGACCCAGTACTTC. Complete variable domain (other parts from reference TRBV7-2 and TRBJ2-5): GAGVSQSPSNKVTEKGKDVELRCDPISGHTALYWYRQSLGQGLEFLIYFQGNSAPDKSGLPSDRFSAERTGGSVSTLTIQRTQQEDSAVYLCASSLGVRDQETQYFGPGTRLLVL.

This clonotype was observed a handful of times. The rearrangement joins TRBV18 to TRBJ2-7; no clear D. Trimming pared 2 bases from V and 5 bases from J, leaving 10 bases between. CDR1 KGHSH and CDR2 LQKENI come from the germline V gene. The CDR3 length is 13 residues. CDR3 bases: TGTGCCAGCTCACCAACATCTCCTAACGAGCAGTACGTC. Translated, it gives CASSPTSPNEQYV.

The sample holds many counts of this clonotype. The chain joins TRBV25-1 to TRBJ2-2; possible D gene TRBD2, 5 bases. V was cut by 6 bases and J by 1 base, with 9 bases left in between. The CDR3 loop spans 14 amino acids. Looked up from germline, CDR1 is MGHDK and CDR2 is SYGVNS. CDR3 amino acids: CASRESGNTGELFF. CDR3 DNA sequence: TGTGCCAGCAGGGAGAGCGGGAACACCGGGGAGCTGTTTTTT.

This clonotype was seen more than once but under ten times. V gene TRBV7-6 combines with J gene TRBJ2-7; TRBD1 is a possible D gene (6 bases). Germline loops: CDR1 SGHVS, CDR2 FNYEAQ. There are 14 residues in the CDR3. With 5 bases removed from V and 3 bases from J, the gap between germline ends came to 14 bases. The CDR3 protein is CASSTTGTYYEQYF. The CDR3 DNA reads as TGTGCCAGCAGCACCACCGGGACATACTACGAGCAGTACTTC.

A few counts support this clonotype. The chain has TRBV11-3 and TRBJ2-2; 7 nucleotides match TRBD2. CDR1 is SGHNT and CDR2 is YENEEA in the germline V gene. The CDR3 loop spans 15 amino acids. Unmatched junction bases numbered 2, after V lost 3 bases and J lost 1 base. The CDR3 spells CASSLGGGNTGELFF. The CDR3, as DNA: TGTGCCAGCAGCTTGGGCGGGGGGAACACCGGGGAGCTGTTTTTT.

V usage is TRBV7-3 and J usage is TRBJ2-1, with 9 bases matching TRBD1. The CDR3 is 15 amino acids. V trimming: 4 bases; J trimming: 3 bases; junction bases outside the gene matches: 4. CDR1 and CDR2 (germline): SGHTA, FQGTGA. The CDR3 loop is CASSSPDRGYNEQFF. The CDR3, as DNA: TGTGCCAGCAGCTCCCCGGACAGGGGCTACAATGAGCAGTTCTTC.

The chain couples TRBV6-2 or TRBV6-3 to TRBJ1-2; D is unresolved. Trimming removed 8 bases at V and 8 bases at J, with 3 bases between. Germline V gene lookup returns CDR1 MNHEY and CDR2 SVGEGT. CDR3 size: 8 residues. The CDR3 sequence: CASGGYTF. The CDR3 DNA follows: TGTGCCAGCGGCGGCTACACCTTC.

This clonotype was seen a few times. V usage is TRBV6-5 and J usage is TRBJ2-7; TRBD1 matches at 11 bases. V lost 4 bases and J lost 7; bases outside the gene matches: 6. CDR3 length equals 14 residues. Germline V lookup: CDR1 MNHEY, CDR2 SVGAGI. CDR3 coding DNA: TGTGCCAGCAGTTGGGGACAGGGGGTGGGAGAGCAGTACGTC. It translates to CASSWGQGVGEQYV.

The chain links TRBV10-3 to TRBJ2-5; no definite D call. The CDR3 loop spans 13 amino acids. The germline V and J ends were trimmed by 3 bases and 4 bases, with 9 bases remaining between them. Germline V CDR1 and CDR2: ENHRY, SYGVKD. The CDR3 DNA reads as TGTGCCATCAGTGACCGGGTAAGAGAGACCCAGTACTTC. The encoded protein is CAISDRVRETQYF.

Only a few counts were recorded for this clonotype. The chain uses TRBV20-1 and TRBJ1-6; 7 bases fit TRBD1. Germline-derived CDR1 and CDR2 are DFQATT and SNEGSKA (reference sequence). This CDR3 has 15 amino acids. Germline trimming cut 6 bases from V and 6 bases from J; bases unmatched to any gene: 11. CDR3 bases: TGCAGTGCCCCCCTAGGACAGGTCATTAATTCACCCCTCCACTTT. Translation: CSAPLGQVINSPLHF.

This clonotype has only a few counts. The chain uses TRBV5-1 and TRBJ2-7; unclear D gene. Germline CDR1 SGHRS, CDR2 YFSETQ. V lost 4 bases and J 4 bases, leaving 12 bases between the germline ends. CDR3 length: 13 residues. CDR3 nucleotide sequence: TGCGCCAGCAGCGGCGACTCGCCTTACGAGCAGTACTTC. This sequence encodes CASSGDSPYEQYF. Together with reference TRBV5-1 and TRBJ2-7, the CDR3 gives the full variable domain: KAGVTQTPRYLIKTRGQQVTLSCSPISGHRSVSWYQQTPGQGLQFLFEYFSETQRNKGNFPGRFSGRQFSNSRSEMNVSTLELGDSALYLCASSGDSPYEQYFGPGTRLTVT.

This clonotype came up many times. The J gene is TRBJ2-1, the V gene TRBV20-1, with 9 bases matching TRBD2. Germline loops: CDR1 DFQATT, CDR2 SNEGSKA (reference sequence). CDR3 length: 14 amino acids. Unmatched junction bases numbered 3, after V lost 2 bases and J lost 4 bases. CDR3 in DNA: TGCAGTGCTAGACGGAGCGGGGGGTACAATGAGCAGTTCTTC. Translation: CSARRSGGYNEQFF.

This chain joins TRBV29-1 and TRBJ1-1, with D possibly TRBD1 on 5 matching bases. V was cut by 7 bases and J by 4 bases, with 16 bases left in between. The length of the CDR3 is 13 residues. Germline V gene data show CDR1 as SQVTM and CDR2 as ANQGSEA. CDR3 amino acids: CSGGTRRITEAFF. The CDR3 DNA reads TGCAGCGGAGGGACCCGGCGGATCACTGAAGCTTTCTTT.

This clonotype was seen more than once but under ten times. This chain connects TRBV20-1 to TRBJ2-7; 10 nucleotides match TRBD1. The germline CDR1 and CDR2 sequences are DFQATT and SNEGSKA (reference sequence). V gave up 3 bases and J gave up 6 bases; unmatched junction bases: 8. This CDR3 region has 14 residues. The CDR3 reads CSARTGTGAPEQYF. The CDR3 bases are TGCAGTGCTAGGACCGGGACAGGGGCTCCCGAGCAGTACTTC.